This T cell receptor (beta chain) was observed in a study of blood T cell repertoires in COVID-19. Overall study: COVID-19 samples collected from the United States, Italy and Spain covered acute and convalescent phases.

In the original analysis: The authors estimated nucleated cell counts from reference gene primer amplification. Using immunoSEQ multiplex PCR, the repertoire was profiled, and TCRdb retains in-frame clones only, with some absent. V and J calls and clone size are those listed in that table; D and trimming were worked out from the DNA. Of over 200,000 clones listed, about 90% are singletons. Those who participated ranged in age from about 18 to 89 years and resided in about 24 US areas. Assignments of participants to cohorts depended upon their own reported clinical history. The sequence was collected from a human donor in a cohort exposed to, infected with or recovered from COVID-19 (not recorded which). The donor label of this sample is uncertain. Sequenced: PBMCs or T cells enriched from blood (not recorded which).

CDR3 DNA sequence: TGTGCCAGCAGCCCACAGGGGGGAACTGAAGCTTTCTTT. Translated: CASSPQGGTEAFF. The genes are TRBV5-4 and TRBJ1-1, with 8 positions matching TRBD1. The CDR3 has 13 amino acids. V lost 4 bases and J lost 5; bases outside the gene matches: 4. In germline, CDR1 is SGHNT, CDR2 YYREEE (reference sequence). The full variable domain, with the rest looked up from reference TRBV5-4 and TRBJ1-1, is ETGVTQSPTHLIKTRGQQVTLRCSSQSGHNTVSWYQQALGQGPQFIFQYYREEENGRGNFPPRFSGLQFPNYSSELNVNALELDDSALYLCASSPQGGTEAFFGQGTRLTVV.